Listed here are 27 T cell receptor beta chains from one sample, sequenced in a study of CD8 T cells in ankylosing spondylitis. TCRdb reanalysed the 5' RACE reads using MiXCR and keeps one entry per CDR3 protein. The sample gives around 35,000 distinct CDR3 sequences, 9.5% to 11% of which show up once; 20% to 25% is in the top ten. Sequencing input: synovial fluid, either unsorted or a sorted T cell fraction (not recorded which). These receptors were obtained from a male donor with ankylosing spondylitis.

This chain uses TRBV12-3 or TRBV12-4 with TRBJ2-7, with D hard to call. V shed 7 bases and J shed 8 bases, with 18 bases lying between them. This CDR3 spans 13 amino acids. The CDR3 DNA sequence: TGTGCCAGCACCTCAACGGGCATTCAGAAGCAGTACTTC. It encodes CASTSTGIQKQYF.

This clonotype was seen many times. This CDR3 is CSVEDRLAGGGENEQFF. Here the CDR3 DNA reads TGCAGCGTTGAAGATCGGCTAGCGGGAGGAGGGGAAAATGAGCAGTTCTTC. This chain connects TRBV29-1 to TRBJ2-1; 11 nucleotides match TRBD2. The CDR3 is 17 residues long. With V trimmed by 0 bases and J by 7 bases, 11 bases remained unmatched. Germline V CDR1 and CDR2: SQVTM, ANQGSEA.

This clonotype was counted between two and nine times. The chain uses TRBV27 and TRBJ2-3; perhaps TRBD2 as D (6 bases). Trimming stripped 5 bases from V and 5 bases from J, with 8 bases between. The V gene's germline CDR1 is MNHEY and CDR2 SMNVEV (reference sequence). The CDR3 loop spans 12 amino acids. The CDR3 region is CASSISGDTQYF. CDR3 bases: TGTGCCAGCAGTATTAGCGGAGATACGCAGTATTTT.

This chain links TRBV28 with TRBJ1-5; no clear D. Germline assignment: CDR1 MDHEN and CDR2 SYDVKM. V lost 6 bases, J lost 4 bases, and 7 bases lay in between. The CDR3 sequence is 12 residues long. The DNA of the CDR3 is TGTGCCAGCAGGGTTTCAAATCAGCCCCAGCATTTT. This encodes CASRVSNQPQHF.

This clonotype was observed a few times. The chain links TRBV6-2 or TRBV6-3 to TRBJ2-3; maybe TRBD2 (5 bases). Per the germline V gene, CDR1 is MNHEY and CDR2 is SVGEGT. CDR3 length: 16 residues. V lost 2 bases to trimming and J lost 6 bases, with 18 bases between them. CDR3 residues: CASSYKAVRPGDTQYF. DNA of the CDR3: TGTGCCAGCAGTTACAAAGCGGTCCGACCCGGGGATACGCAGTATTTT.

Details on this clonotype: In this CDR3 the conserved last residue, phenylalanine or tryptophan, is missing, so a read error is likely. V usage is TRBV4-2 and J usage is TRBJ1-1; the D is unclear. Trimming removed 8 bases from V and 5 bases from J, with 15 bases in between. In germline, CDR1 is LGHNA, CDR2 YNFKEQ. The CDR3 covers 13 residues. CDR3 bases: TGTGCCAGCTCCCCACCGCCACTGACTGAAGCTTTCTTA. It yields the protein CASSPPPLTEAFL.

This clonotype was observed at least ten times. The rearrangement joins TRBV28 to TRBJ2-1, with 9 positions matching TRBD2. V lost 3 bases to trimming and J lost 4 bases; unmatched junction nucleotides: 16. Germline lookup yields CDR1 MDHEN and CDR2 SYDVKM. This CDR3 region has 19 residues. The CDR3 DNA reads as TGTGCCAGCAGTTTTGGAGGGACTAGCCGAATAGCAAGATACAATGAGCAGTTCTTC. Its translation is CASSFGGTSRIARYNEQFF. The full variable domain, with the rest looked up from reference TRBV28 and TRBJ2-1, is DVKVTQSSRYLVKRTGEKVFLECVQDMDHENMFWYRQDPGLGLRLIYFSYDVKMKEKGDIPEGYSVSREKKERFSLILESASTNQTSMYLCASSFGGTSRIARYNEQFFGPGTRLTVL.

V usage is TRBV25-1 and J usage is TRBJ2-7; tentatively, D is TRBD1 (6 bases). The V gene's germline CDR1 is MGHDK and CDR2 SYGVNS. V lost 8 bases and J lost 5, with 16 bases in between. The CDR3 runs 13 residues. The DNA for the CDR3 is TGTGCCAGCGGTTTACAGGGCGTGGACGAGCAGTACTTC. Its protein product is CASGLQGVDEQYF.

This rearrangement joins TRBV28 to TRBJ2-3; no firm D call. The CDR3 length is 15 residues. Germline values: CDR1 MDHEN, CDR2 SYDVKM. Deletions cut 6 bases from V and 4 bases from J, with 17 bases between. CDR3 in amino acids: CASSLRSALADTQYF. CDR3 nucleotides: TGTGCCAGCAGCCTCCGCTCCGCCCTGGCAGATACGCAGTATTTT.

Many counts were recorded for this clonotype. The chain couples TRBV12-3 or TRBV12-4 to TRBJ2-1; tentative D call: TRBD2 (6 bases). The V and J ends lost 6 bases and 3 bases respectively, with 12 bases between them. CDR3 length: 14 residues. The CDR3 DNA is TGTGCCAGCAGCGAATGGACTATCTACAATGAGCAGTTCTTC. Translated, it gives CASSEWTIYNEQFF.

This clonotype was seen at least ten times. The rearrangement uses TRBV19 and TRBJ2-1; TRBD2 agrees at 10 bases. With V trimmed by 8 bases and J by 12 bases, 10 bases remained unmatched. This CDR3 is 13 amino acids long. Germline V gene lookup returns CDR1 LNHDA and CDR2 SQIVND (reference sequence). The CDR3 loop reads CASRTSGLSGQFF. DNA for the CDR3: TGTGCCAGTCGGACTAGCGGTCTAAGCGGGCAGTTCTTC.

The genes are TRBV13 and TRBJ2-5, with D unclear. The germline V gene has CDR1 PRHDT and CDR2 FYEKMQ (reference sequence). Trimming pared 5 bases from V and 4 bases from J, leaving 8 bases between. The CDR3 consists of 12 residues. The CDR3 here is CASSGVTETQYF. The CDR3 nucleotides are TGTGCCAGCAGCGGGGTCACAGAGACCCAGTACTTC.

This clonotype was seen a handful of times. The chain uses TRBV6-1 and TRBJ1-1; 8 bases are a match to TRBD1. Germline loops: CDR1 MNHNS, CDR2 SASEGT. CDR3 length equals 14 residues. The V gene end was trimmed by 6 bases and the J gene end by 1 base; junction bases not matched to a gene: 4. The CDR3 DNA is TGTGCCAGCAGCCGGACAGGGACGAACACTGAAGCTTTCTTT. Its translation is CASSRTGTNTEAFF.

The chain couples TRBV6-6 to TRBJ1-1, with D unresolved. This CDR3 is 11 amino acids long. Trimming left V 6 bases short and J 6 bases short, with 8 bases between. The germline V gene has CDR1 MNHNY and CDR2 SVGAGI (reference sequence). CDR3 residues: CASSHRSEAFF. CDR3 nucleotides: TGTGCCAGCAGCCACAGATCTGAAGCTTTCTTT.

This clonotype was counted ten times or more. J is TRBJ2-3 and V is TRBV7-2; 11 bases match TRBD2. The trim removed 2 bases at V and 8 bases at J, leaving 3 bases unmatched. The CDR3 totals 14 residues. Germline V gives CDR1 SGHTA, CDR2 FQGNSA. The CDR3 region has the DNA TGTGCCAGCAGCTTACGAGGGACTAGCGGTACGCAGTATTTT. Its protein is CASSLRGTSGTQYF.

This clonotype was detected ten times or more. The chain carries TRBV29-1 and TRBJ2-1; perhaps TRBD1 as D (6 bases). CDR1 and CDR2 (germline): SQVTM, ANQGSEA. The CDR3 is 16 amino acids. Trimming took off 6 bases at V and 2 bases at J, with 20 bases between the two ends. CDR3 region: CSVTGTLGVTYNEQFF. DNA of the CDR3: TGCAGCGTCACCGGGACATTAGGTGTGACCTACAATGAGCAGTTCTTC.

J is TRBJ2-3 and V is TRBV7-8, with D unclear. The CDR3 has 16 amino acids. CDR1 SGHVS and CDR2 FQNEAQ come from the germline V gene. Trimming left V 1 base short and J 1 base short, with 12 bases between. The CDR3 loop is CASSLVVGLGTDTQYF. In DNA, the CDR3 is TGTGCCAGCAGCTTAGTCGTAGGGCTGGGCACAGATACGCAGTATTTT.

Ten or more counts support this clonotype. The chain employs TRBV7-2 and TRBJ2-7; the match to TRBD2 covers 11 bases. Germline V gene sequence: CDR1 SGHTA, CDR2 FQGNSA. The CDR3 is made up of 17 amino acids. With 4 bases clipped from V and 3 bases from J, the junction kept 11 bases outside the gene matches. As DNA, the CDR3 is TGTGCCAGCAGCTACAAATCGGGACTAGCGGTGAACTACGAGCAGTACTTC. This sequence encodes CASSYKSGLAVNYEQYF.

At least ten counts were recorded for this clonotype. One junction end does not reproduce the germline sequence, and a read error may be involved. V usage is TRBV7-7 and J usage is TRBJ2-1, with a possible D match to TRBD2 (5 bases). Germline loops: CDR1 SSHAT, CDR2 FNYEAQ (reference sequence). The CDR3 is 15 residues long. Here the CDR3 DNA reads TGTGCTAGCAGCTTAGATCGGGGTTCCTACAATGAGCAGTTCTTC. Translating gives CASSLDRGSYNEQFF.

Regarding this clonotype: One end of the junction fails to match germline, which may point to a read error. V usage is TRBV7-7 and J usage is TRBJ2-1; the D gene is possibly TRBD2 (6 bases). The CDR3 has 13 amino acids. Germline-derived CDR1 and CDR2 are SSHAT and FNYEAQ (reference sequence). The CDR3 DNA reads as TGTGCTAGCAGCTCCGGGCCGGGGGTTGAGCAGTTCTTC. Amino acid sequence: CASSSGPGVEQFF.

A remark on this clonotype: The junction and the germline gene differ at one end; a read error may be behind it. The chain carries TRBV5-1 and TRBJ1-4; D is unresolved. The CDR3 sequence is 15 residues long. CDR1 is SGHRS, CDR2 YFSETQ, per germline. CDR3 protein: CASSLALGRNQKLFF. CDR3 bases: TGCGCCAGCAGCTTGGCCTTGGGCCGTAATCAAAAACTGTTTTTT.

The CDR3 loop reads CAISESLAGGPKKETQYF. CDR3 bases: TGTGCCATCAGTGAGTCGCTAGCGGGAGGGCCTAAGAAAGAGACCCAGTACTTC. V gene TRBV10-3 combines with J gene TRBJ2-5; 12 bases are a match to TRBD2. Germline CDR1 reads ENHRY; CDR2 reads SYGVKD. Trimming took 0 bases from V and 3 from J; bases not matched to a gene: 8. The CDR3 sequence is 18 residues long.

This clonotype has at least ten counts. This chain joins TRBV7-2 and TRBJ2-7, with a tentative D call TRBD2 (7 bases). The CDR3 is 16 residues long. CDR1 is SGHTA and CDR2 is FQGNSA in the germline V gene. V was pared by 1 base and J by 3 bases, with 16 bases between. In DNA form, the CDR3 reads TGTGCCAGCAGCTTAGGGTCGGGGGGCGTCCTCTACGAGCAGTACTTC. Translated: CASSLGSGGVLYEQYF. Looking up the rest from reference TRBV7-2 and TRBJ2-7 gives the full variable domain: GAGVSQSPSNKVTEKGKDVELRCDPISGHTALYWYRQSLGQGLEFLIYFQGNSAPDKSGLPSDRFSAERTGGSVSTLTIQRTQQEDSAVYLCASSLGSGGVLYEQYFGPGTRLTVT.

This clonotype has a handful of counts. The CDR3 loop reads CASSPRTSGTWETQYF. The DNA for the CDR3 is TGTGCCAGCAGTCCCCGGACTAGCGGTACCTGGGAGACCCAGTACTTC. This chain connects TRBV28 to TRBJ2-5; 10 nucleotides align to TRBD2. Germline V gives CDR1 MDHEN, CDR2 SYDVKM. The CDR3 runs 16 residues. V shed 5 bases and J 5 bases; nucleotides not matched to a gene: 11.

The CDR3 loop is CASSYSWGNEQFF. CDR3 bases: TGTGCCAGCAGTTACTCCTGGGGTAATGAGCAGTTCTTC. The rearrangement links TRBV6-5 to TRBJ2-1, with D unresolved. This CDR3 has 13 residues. V lost 0 bases and J 7 bases, leaving 7 bases between the germline ends. Germline V gene sequence: CDR1 MNHEY, CDR2 SVGAGI.

The table lists this clonotype with many counts. The gene calls are TRBV7-9 and TRBJ2-7, with 7 bases aligning to TRBD1. This CDR3 is built from 16 residues. Per germline, CDR1 SEHNR and CDR2 FQNEAQ (reference sequence). The trim removed 4 bases at V and 6 bases at J, leaving 15 bases unmatched. CDR3: CASSYSRQGSSGEQYF. The CDR3 bases are TGTGCCAGCAGCTACTCACGACAGGGATCCTCTGGCGAGCAGTACTTC.

The chain recombines TRBV12-3 or TRBV12-4 with TRBJ2-7; D unresolved. V gave up 4 bases and J gave up 9 bases, with 13 bases separating them. The CDR3 runs to 12 residues. The CDR3 reads CASSSDRIRQYF. The CDR3 nucleotides are TGTGCCAGCAGTTCGGACCGGATCCGGCAGTACTTC.